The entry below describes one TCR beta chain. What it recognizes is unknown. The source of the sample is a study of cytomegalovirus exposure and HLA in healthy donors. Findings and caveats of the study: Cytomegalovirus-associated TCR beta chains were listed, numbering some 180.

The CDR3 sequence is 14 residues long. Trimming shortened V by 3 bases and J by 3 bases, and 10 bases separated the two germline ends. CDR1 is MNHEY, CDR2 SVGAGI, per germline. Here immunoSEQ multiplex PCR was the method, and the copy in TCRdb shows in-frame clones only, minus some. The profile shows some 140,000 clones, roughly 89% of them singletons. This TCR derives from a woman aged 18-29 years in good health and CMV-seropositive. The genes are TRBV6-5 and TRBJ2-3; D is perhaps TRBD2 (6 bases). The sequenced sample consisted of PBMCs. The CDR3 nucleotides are TGTGCCAGCAGTTATAGCGGATCAACAGATACGCAGTATTTT. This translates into CASSYSGSTDTQYF.